This T cell receptor beta chain was retrieved from a study of T cell responses to AZD1222 COVID-19 vaccine. This clone was detected only once. This CDR3 comprises 14 residues. Profiling relied on immunoSEQ multiplex PCR, and the TCRdb table lists in-frame clones only, not all of them. The repertoire holds approximately 140,000 clones, approximately 92% seen once, with less than 3.5% in the top ten. The V and J genes are TRBV21-1 and TRBJ2-7; no check of the table's D call, TRBD2, against the DNA was made. TRBV21-1 is assigned pseudogene status. The material was peripheral blood, obtained 28 days after the second AZD1222 dose. The TCR was taken from an adult who received the AZD1222 COVID-19 vaccine. As DNA, the CDR3 is TGTGCCAGCAGCCTGACTAGCGGGAGAGCGGAGCAGTACTTC. This translates into CASSLTSGRAEQYF.